The 16 T cell receptor beta chains in this list originate from one sample, sequenced in a study of control samples from healthy donors and cancer patients. Here immunoSEQ multiplex PCR was the method, and the copy in TCRdb shows in-frame clones only, minus some. The table includes 85,000 to 90,000 clones, roughly nine tenths detected once. Source material: blood. The receptors here all came from a man aged 25 to 40 in good health.

The rearrangement uses TRBV7-9 and TRBJ2-2; D perhaps matches TRBD1 (5 bases). CDR3 length: 18 residues. Trimming removed 1 base at V and 2 bases at J, with 17 bases between. The germline CDR1 and CDR2 sequences are SEHNR and FQNEAQ (reference sequence). The CDR3 region is CASSLVGLQHLNTGELFF. The CDR3 DNA follows: TGTGCCAGCAGCTTAGTGGGGCTCCAACACCTAAACACCGGGGAGCTGTTTTTT.

This clone was counted a few times. The chain carries TRBV4-1 and TRBJ2-1, with 7 positions matching TRBD1. V shed 4 bases and J 4 bases; nucleotides not matched to a gene: 13. CDR3 size: 17 residues. The germline gives CDR1 MGHRA, CDR2 YSYEKL. The CDR3 coding sequence is TGCGCCAGCAGCCGAGCTACAGGGGTCTTGGGATACAATGAGCAGTTCTTC. Protein product: CASSRATGVLGYNEQFF.

The genes are TRBV10-3 and TRBJ2-5; perhaps TRBD2 as D (5 bases). The CDR3 is made up of 13 amino acids. Between the trimmed V and J ends, which lost 9 bases and 5 bases, there was a span of 16 bases. The germline gives CDR1 ENHRY, CDR2 SYGVKD. The CDR3 nucleotides read TGTGCCATAGGTTTAAGTAGCGACGAGACCCAGTACTTC. Protein product: CAIGLSSDETQYF.

This chain joins TRBV18 and TRBJ1-4; no clear D gene. The CDR3 spans 13 residues. Per the germline V gene, CDR1 is KGHSH and CDR2 is LQKENI. Trimming stripped 3 bases from V and 5 bases from J, with 7 bases between. CDR3 bases: TGTGCCAGCTCACCTGGGGTAAATGAAAAACTGTTTTTT. Its translation is CASSPGVNEKLFF.

The V call is TRBV6-1, the J call TRBJ2-2; weak D call: TRBD2 (7 bases). The CDR3 has 14 residues. The germline CDR1 and CDR2 sequences are MNHNS and SASEGT. The V and J ends lost 3 bases and 7 bases respectively, with 12 bases between them. This CDR3 reads CASSDRGGYGELFF. The CDR3 DNA reads as TGTGCCAGCAGTGACAGGGGAGGGTACGGGGAGCTGTTTTTT.

This chain uses TRBV19 with TRBJ2-3, with 10 bases fitting TRBD1. Trimming removed 6 bases from V and 5 bases from J; junction bases left unmatched: 2. This CDR3 is built from 13 residues. Germline CDR1 reads LNHDA; CDR2 reads SQIVND (reference sequence). The CDR3 nucleotides read TGTGCCAGTAGCGGACAGGGGGAAGATACGCAGTATTTT. This translates into CASSGQGEDTQYF.

The chain uses TRBV5-1 and TRBJ2-7; possibly TRBD2 for D (5 bases). CDR1 is SGHRS and CDR2 is YFSETQ in the germline V gene. This CDR3 region has 19 residues. V lost 1 base, J lost 2 bases, and 25 bases lay in between. CDR3 loop: CASSLNFLPRQAVTYEQYF. DNA of the CDR3: TGCGCCAGCAGCTTGAACTTTTTACCCAGGCAAGCGGTGACCTACGAGCAGTACTTC.

This rearrangement joins TRBV19 to TRBJ2-4; D gene ambiguous. V dropped 4 bases and J dropped 1 base, with 14 bases sitting between them. The CDR3 extends over 16 amino acids. Germline CDR1 LNHDA, CDR2 SQIVND (reference sequence). Written as DNA, the CDR3 is TGTGCCAGTAGTACCCCCCCCCTGGGGGCCAAAAACATTCAGTACTTC. Its translation is CASSTPPLGAKNIQYF.

This clone was observed a single time. The chain employs TRBV5-6 and TRBJ2-5, with D uncertain. The germline gives CDR1 SGHDT, CDR2 YYEEEE. V gave up 4 bases and J gave up 1 base, with 5 bases separating them. This CDR3 comprises 12 residues. CDR3 in DNA: TGTGCCAGCAGCCTCCCCCAAGAGACCCAGTACTTC. Encoded protein: CASSLPQETQYF.

The rearrangement joins TRBV11-1 to TRBJ2-1; D is uncertain. Trimming left V 3 bases short and J 2 bases short, with 8 bases between. There are 14 residues in the CDR3. Germline CDR1 reads SGHAT; CDR2 reads FQDESV (reference sequence). CDR3 coding DNA: TGTGCCAGCAGCTTGGCACGGACCTACAATGAGCAGTTCTTC. Translating gives CASSLARTYNEQFF.

This rearrangement joins TRBV19 to TRBJ1-1, with D hard to call. The CDR3 has 11 amino acids. Per germline, CDR1 LNHDA and CDR2 SQIVND (reference sequence). Trimming removed 4 bases from V and 2 bases from J, with 2 bases in between. The CDR3 loop is CASSKNTEAFF. The CDR3 coding sequence is TGTGCCAGTAGTAAAAACACTGAAGCTTTCTTT. The variable domain in full, with the rest retrieved from reference TRBV19 and TRBJ1-1, is DGGITQSPKYLFRKEGQNVTLSCEQNLNHDAMYWYRQDPGQGLRLIYYSQIVNDFQKGDIAEGYSVSREKKESFPLTVTSAQKNPTAFYLCASSKNTEAFFGQGTRLTVV.

The chain carries TRBV13 and TRBJ1-1; TRBD1 agrees at 7 bases. V shed 8 bases and J 0 bases; nucleotides not matched to a gene: 15. This CDR3 is built from 17 residues. The germline V gene has CDR1 PRHDT and CDR2 FYEKMQ (reference sequence). For the CDR3, the DNA is TGTGCCAGCGTACGCAACCCCAGGGGGTTCATGAACACTGAAGCTTTCTTT. Its protein product is CASVRNPRGFMNTEAFF.

This clone is labeled as medium-sized. The chain links TRBV7-9 to TRBJ2-7; TRBD2 aligns across 8 bases. V gave up 5 bases and J gave up 6 bases; unmatched junction bases: 12. The CDR3 contains 15 residues. CDR1 is SEHNR and CDR2 is FQNEAQ in the germline V gene (reference sequence). The CDR3 DNA follows: TGTGCCAGCAGCCACACTTGGTGGACTAGCTCCGAGCAGTACGTC. Translated, it gives CASSHTWWTSSEQYV.

The chain has TRBV11-2 and TRBJ2-7; a possible D gene is TRBD2 (6 bases). V lost 4 bases and J 6 bases, leaving 19 bases between the germline ends. The CDR3 runs 15 residues. CDR1 and CDR2 (germline): SGHAT, FQNNGV. CDR3 DNA: TGTGCCAGCAGCTCCGGTTGGGCCCTGGGACTCGAGCAGTACGTC. The encoded protein is CASSSGWALGLEQYV.

This sequence joins TRBV7-2 and TRBJ2-6; no reliable D call. This CDR3 contains 16 residues. The V end lost 2 bases, the J end lost 0 bases, and 8 bases lay between the germline ends. Germline CDR1 is SGHTA and CDR2 is FQGNSA. As DNA, the CDR3 is TGTGCCAGCAGCTTAATGCAAACCTCTGGGGCCAACGTCCTGACTTTC. As protein: CASSLMQTSGANVLTF.

The CDR3 DNA reads as TGCGCCAGCAGCCGACAGGGCGGGAACACTGAAGCTTTCTTT. Encoded protein: CASSRQGGNTEAFF. The rearrangement joins TRBV5-1 to TRBJ1-1; 7 positions match TRBD1. The CDR3 loop spans 14 amino acids. Looked up from germline, CDR1 is SGHRS and CDR2 is YFSETQ. With V trimmed by 4 bases and J by 1 base, 4 bases remained unmatched.